Shown below are 32 T cell receptor beta chains from a single sample sequenced in a study of blood T cell repertoires in COVID-19 (dated by TCRdb to about 2020). Libraries were made using the immunoSEQ multiplex PCR assay. What TCRdb holds here is the immuneACCESS table cut down to in-frame rearrangements. Part of the clones is not present; checked against another copy, under half of the missing clones reflect an unresolved V gene, and the others are unexplained. This sample has about 90,000 clones in its table, and 92% of those were observed once. The ten most abundant clones make up roughly 6.4% of the sample. The sample was peripheral blood. Receptors were obtained from a woman aged 60-70 years with active COVID-19.

This clone was detected a few times. The V gene is TRBV5-4, the J gene TRBJ2-3; 8 bases line up with TRBD2. Trimming removed 4 bases from V and 10 bases from J; junction bases left unmatched: 11. CDR1 is SGHNT and CDR2 is YYREEE in the germline V gene (reference sequence). The CDR3 has 14 amino acids. CDR3 sequence reads: CASSQGLGEVAQYF. The CDR3 DNA reads TGTGCCAGCAGCCAGGGACTAGGGGAAGTTGCGCAGTATTTT.

The gene calls are TRBV11-2 and TRBJ2-5; maybe TRBD2 (5 bases). The length of the CDR3 is 15 residues. V lost 2 bases to trimming and J lost 3 bases, with 13 bases between them. CDR1 is SGHAT, CDR2 FQNNGV, per germline. The CDR3 sequence: CASSLHGLEEETQYF. As DNA, the CDR3 is TGTGCCAGCAGCTTACATGGACTCGAGGAAGAGACCCAGTACTTC.

The CDR3 DNA sequence: TGTGCCAGCAGCCCCCTAGGCGGGGGCTACGAGCAGTACTTC. Translation gives CASSPLGGGYEQYF. This chain uses TRBV13 with TRBJ2-7, with 7 bases fitting TRBD2. V shed 5 bases, J shed 3 bases, and the junction held 7 bases outside the gene matches. CDR1 is PRHDT and CDR2 is FYEKMQ in the germline V gene (reference sequence). There are 14 residues in the CDR3.

This clone has just a few counts. This sequence joins TRBV11-2 and TRBJ2-7; D call uncertain. The CDR3 consists of 14 residues. CDR1 is SGHAT, CDR2 FQNNGV, per germline. V was clipped by 2 bases and J by 0 bases, with 8 bases between them. CDR3 DNA sequence: TGTGCCAGCAGCTTACGTCTGAGCTCCTACGAGCAGTACTTC. Translated: CASSLRLSSYEQYF. The complete variable domain, with remaining parts taken from reference TRBV11-2 and TRBJ2-7, reads EAGVAQSPRYKIIEKRQSVAFWCNPISGHATLYWYQQILGQGPKLLIQFQNNGVVDDSQLPKDRFSAERLKGVDSTLKIQPAKLEDSAVYLCASSLRLSSYEQYFGPGTRLTVT.

This clone was observed once. The rearrangement joins TRBV28 to TRBJ2-1; the match to TRBD2 covers 7 bases. The CDR3 covers 16 residues. Unmatched junction bases numbered 11, after V lost 6 bases and J lost 3 bases. CDR1 is MDHEN and CDR2 is SYDVKM in the germline V gene. The CDR3 spells CASSSFLAENYNEQFF. The CDR3 bases are TGTGCCAGCAGCTCCTTTCTAGCGGAGAACTACAATGAGCAGTTCTTC. Using reference TRBV28 and TRBJ2-1 for the parts outside the CDR3, the full variable domain is DVKVTQSSRYLVKRTGEKVFLECVQDMDHENMFWYRQDPGLGLRLIYFSYDVKMKEKGDIPEGYSVSREKKERFSLILESASTNQTSMYLCASSSFLAENYNEQFFGPGTRLTVL.

The J gene is TRBJ1-1, the V gene TRBV5-1; TRBD1 matches at 7 bases. Trimming cost V 5 bases and J 1 base; bases outside gene matches: 8. Germline V gene data show CDR1 as SGHRS and CDR2 as YFSETQ. The CDR3 contains 15 residues. DNA of the CDR3: TGCGCCAGCAGAGATGGGACAGACCAGAACACTGAAGCTTTCTTT. Translation gives CASRDGTDQNTEAFF.

This clone occurred a few times. This chain links TRBV2 with TRBJ1-5; D not certain. In germline, CDR1 is SNHLY, CDR2 FYNNEI. The CDR3 totals 12 residues. Trimming took off 8 bases at V and 6 bases at J, with 11 bases between the two ends. The CDR3 is CASQARSQPQHF. The CDR3 DNA follows: TGTGCCAGCCAAGCGAGGAGTCAGCCCCAGCATTTT.

Notes on this clone: One junction end disagrees with the germline gene, perhaps due to a read error. The chain carries TRBV12-5 and TRBJ1-2; TRBD1 might be the D (5 bases). The length of the CDR3 is 12 residues. Germline V gene sequence: CDR1 LGHNT, CDR2 FRNRAP. The CDR3 sequence is CARGRGGYGYTF. In DNA form, the CDR3 reads TGTGCTCGTGGGCGGGGGGGCTATGGCTACACCTTC.

The chain recombines TRBV19 with TRBJ2-1; the D is unclear. Germline V CDR1 and CDR2: LNHDA, SQIVND (reference sequence). The CDR3 runs to 12 residues. Between the trimmed V and J ends, which lost 4 bases and 6 bases, there was a span of 7 bases. The CDR3 DNA is TGTGCCAGTAGTACCCGAGGCAATGAGCAGTTCTTC. It yields the protein CASSTRGNEQFF.

This chain uses TRBV28 with TRBJ2-1, with D possibly being TRBD2 (6 bases). The CDR3 has 12 amino acids. The germline gives CDR1 MDHEN, CDR2 SYDVKM. V lost 6 bases, J lost 7 bases, and 10 bases lay in between. The DNA for the CDR3 is TGTGCCAGCAGACCCGGGGGAAATGAGCAGTTCTTC. Translation: CASRPGGNEQFF.

The V gene is TRBV19, the J gene TRBJ1-5, with D unresolved. The germline V gene encodes CDR1 LNHDA and CDR2 SQIVND (reference sequence). The CDR3 covers 13 residues. Trimming stripped 8 bases from V and 6 bases from J, with 14 bases between. DNA of the CDR3: TGTGCCAGTCGCGGGGAAACAGCTCAGCCCCAGCATTTT. This sequence encodes CASRGETAQPQHF.

The rearrangement links TRBV5-1 to TRBJ2-2; TRBD1 aligns across 10 bases. V dropped 4 bases and J dropped 5; count of bases not matched to a gene: 8. The CDR3 contains 16 residues. Germline lookup yields CDR1 SGHRS and CDR2 YFSETQ. The CDR3 DNA is TGCGCCAGCAGCGTGGGGGGACAGGGGATGACCGGGGAGCTGTTTTTT. Translation gives CASSVGGQGMTGELFF. The whole variable domain, remainder taken from reference TRBV5-1 and TRBJ2-2, is KAGVTQTPRYLIKTRGQQVTLSCSPISGHRSVSWYQQTPGQGLQFLFEYFSETQRNKGNFPGRFSGRQFSNSRSEMNVSTLELGDSALYLCASSVGGQGMTGELFFGEGSRLTVL.

This clone appeared a single time. The chain has TRBV6-5 and TRBJ1-5; the match to TRBD1 covers 10 bases. The germline V gene has CDR1 MNHEY and CDR2 SVGAGI. The CDR3 length is 15 residues. The V and J ends lost 6 bases and 1 base, in that order; junction bases with no gene match: 3. CDR3 in DNA: TGTGCCAGCAGCGTGGGACAGGGGAGCAATCAGCCCCAGCATTTT. As protein: CASSVGQGSNQPQHF.

The chain uses TRBV28 and TRBJ1-4; the match to TRBD1 covers 9 bases. CDR1 and CDR2 (germline): MDHEN, SYDVKM. V shed 7 bases and J 5 bases; nucleotides not matched to a gene: 8. This CDR3 is built from 15 residues. The CDR3 nucleotides are TGTGCCAGCACCACGACCGGGACAGGGAATGAAAAACTGTTTTTT. Protein product: CASTTTGTGNEKLFF.

V usage is TRBV7-9 and J usage is TRBJ2-5; D possibly corresponds to TRBD1 (6 bases). Germline lookup yields CDR1 SEHNR and CDR2 FQNEAQ (reference sequence). The CDR3 runs to 13 residues. V lost 4 bases and J 7 bases, leaving 13 bases between the germline ends. The DNA for the CDR3 is TGTGCCAGCAGCTCAGGGGCCATGGGGACCCAGTACTTC. Translation gives CASSSGAMGTQYF.

The rearrangement links TRBV6-5 to TRBJ1-1; D gene ambiguous. This CDR3 comprises 11 residues. Germline CDR1 and CDR2: MNHEY and SVGAGI. The V gene lost 6 bases and the J gene lost 5 bases, with 7 bases spanning the gap. CDR3 sequence (DNA): TGTGCCAGCAGAGAGGGAACTGAAGCTTTCTTT. Its protein product is CASREGTEAFF.

This chain connects TRBV10-1 to TRBJ1-3; D call uncertain. Germline CDR1 WNHNN, CDR2 SYGVQD (reference sequence). Deletions cut 4 bases from V and 2 bases from J, with 12 bases between. This CDR3 spans 15 amino acids. The CDR3 DNA follows: TGCGCCAGCAGTGCCGAGGCCCGAGCTGGAAACACCATATATTTT. Protein: CASSAEARAGNTIYF.

This clone came up once. The gene calls are TRBV28 and TRBJ2-1; 7 bases are a match to TRBD2. V gave up 3 bases and J gave up 6 bases; unmatched junction bases: 2. From germline, CDR1 is MDHEN and CDR2 SYDVKM. The CDR3 loop spans 13 amino acids. The CDR3: CASSFTGGNEQFF. CDR3 nucleotides: TGTGCCAGCAGTTTCACGGGAGGCAATGAGCAGTTCTTC.

The gene calls are TRBV24-1 and TRBJ2-2; D possibly corresponds to TRBD2 (6 bases). V dropped 4 bases and J dropped 3 bases, with 11 bases sitting between them. Per the germline V gene, CDR1 is KGHDR and CDR2 is SFDVKD. The CDR3 consists of 15 residues. The chain's CDR3 is CATSETGLYTGELFF. For the CDR3, the DNA is TGTGCCACCAGTGAAACGGGACTTTACACCGGGGAGCTGTTTTTT.

This clone was found once. The V and J genes are TRBV23-1 and TRBJ2-7; the D gene is possibly TRBD1 (6 bases). TRBV23-1 is designated an ORF whose function remains uncertain. Trimming removed 3 bases at V and 3 bases at J, with 18 bases between. CDR3 length: 16 amino acids. The CDR3 DNA reads TGCGCCAGCAGTCACTTTGGGGGCCAGCTCGTCTACGAGCAGTACTTC. Protein product: CASSHFGGQLVYEQYF.

This chain joins TRBV10-3 and TRBJ1-2, with D tentatively TRBD1 (5 bases). Germline CDR1 and CDR2: ENHRY and SYGVKD. V lost 8 bases and J lost 2, with 15 bases in between. This CDR3 region has 14 residues. In nucleotides, the CDR3 is TGTGCCATCCGCTCCCAAGCAGGGAACTATGGCTACACCTTC. Its translation is CAIRSQAGNYGYTF.

The chain carries TRBV14 and TRBJ2-3; a possible D gene is TRBD1 (5 bases). The CDR3 runs to 17 residues. V was shortened by 3 bases and J by 2 bases, with 18 bases between the two germline ends. In germline, CDR1 is SGHDN, CDR2 FVKESK. The CDR3 region has the DNA TGTGCCAGCAGCCAGTCCCTAGGTGCAGGGTTCACAGATACGCAGTATTTT. It yields the protein CASSQSLGAGFTDTQYF.

In nucleotides, the CDR3 is TGTGCCAGCAGCTCGGACGGGAGAAACAATGAGCAGTTCTTC. The encoded protein is CASSSDGRNNEQFF. The chain has TRBV11-2 and TRBJ2-1; D is perhaps TRBD2 (6 bases). This CDR3 region has 14 residues. The ends were cut back, 4 bases at V and 5 bases at J, with 12 bases in the middle. Germline assignment: CDR1 SGHAT and CDR2 FQNNGV. The whole variable domain, remainder taken from reference TRBV11-2 and TRBJ2-1, is EAGVAQSPRYKIIEKRQSVAFWCNPISGHATLYWYQQILGQGPKLLIQFQNNGVVDDSQLPKDRFSAERLKGVDSTLKIQPAKLEDSAVYLCASSSDGRNNEQFFGPGTRLTVL.

This sequence joins TRBV5-1 and TRBJ2-1; TRBD2 aligns across 14 bases. The CDR3 consists of 15 residues. Losses at the gene ends were 4 bases for V and 8 bases for J; bases not matched to a gene: 5. The germline CDR1 and CDR2 sequences are SGHRS and YFSETQ. The CDR3 loop reads CASSLGTSGSHEQFF. CDR3 sequence (DNA): TGCGCCAGCAGCCTAGGGACTAGCGGGAGCCATGAGCAGTTCTTC.

The chain carries TRBV3-1 (or the pseudogene TRBV3-2) and TRBJ2-2, with 9 bases that match TRBD1. Trimming cost V 0 bases and J 3 bases; bases outside gene matches: 5. Germline loops: CDR1 LGHDT, CDR2 YNNKEL (reference sequence). The CDR3 is 17 residues long. DNA for the CDR3: TGTGCCAGCAGCCAAGAAGGACAGGGGCCTTACACCGGGGAGCTGTTTTTT. It codes for CASSQEGQGPYTGELFF.

The rearrangement links TRBV7-8 to TRBJ2-1; possibly TRBD2 for D (5 bases). V was trimmed by 5 bases and J by 7 bases, leaving 12 bases between them. This CDR3 comprises 13 residues. Germline CDR1 SGHVS, CDR2 FQNEAQ. CDR3 in amino acids: CASSPRRTNEQFF. The CDR3 DNA follows: TGTGCCAGCAGCCCCAGGAGGACTAATGAGCAGTTCTTC.

V usage is TRBV7-2 and J usage is TRBJ2-4; 9 bases line up with TRBD1. Germline-derived CDR1 and CDR2 are SGHTA and FQGNSA. Trimming cost V 5 bases and J 7 bases; bases outside gene matches: 12. CDR3 length: 16 residues. The DNA of the CDR3 is TGTGCCAGCAGCCTCAGGACAGGGGTAAATCAGAACATTCAGTACTTC. It is translated as CASSLRTGVNQNIQYF.

The chain employs TRBV28 and TRBJ1-2; TRBD1 agrees at 9 bases. Germline CDR1 reads MDHEN; CDR2 reads SYDVKM. CDR3 length: 16 residues. Germline trimming cut 5 bases from V and 4 bases from J; bases unmatched to any gene: 11. CDR3 protein: CASSVPSPGQGYGYTF. Here the CDR3 DNA reads TGTGCCAGCAGTGTCCCATCACCGGGACAGGGCTATGGCTACACCTTC.

This rearrangement joins TRBV15 to TRBJ2-7; 8 bases match TRBD2. The length of the CDR3 is 12 residues. Germline CDR1 and CDR2: LNHNV and YYDKDF (reference sequence). V was pared by 5 bases and J by 4 bases, with 1 base of the junction left unmatched. CDR3 DNA: TGTGCCACCAGCCGGGAGGGGTACGAGCAGTACTTC. Translated: CATSREGYEQYF.

This clone was recorded a few times. The chain combines TRBV7-2 with TRBJ1-2; 10 nucleotides align to TRBD1. J was trimmed by 2 bases and V by 4 bases; bases with no gene match: 1. Germline-derived CDR1 and CDR2 are SGHTA and FQGNSA. The CDR3 sequence is 14 residues long. The CDR3 coding sequence is TGTGCCAGCAGCTCGGGACAGGGGAACTATGGCTACACCTTC. Its translation is CASSSGQGNYGYTF.

In regard to this clone: A junction end diverges from the germline sequence, so it may reflect a read error. The rearrangement links TRBV12-3 or TRBV12-4 to TRBJ1-2; no reliable D call. CDR3 length equals 10 residues. The CDR3 region is CASSFLEAPF. Here the CDR3 DNA reads TGTGCCAGCAGTTTTCTAGAGGCCCCCTTC.

CDR3 sequence: CASSTVWPGKKAGGGDTQYF. DNA of the CDR3: TGTGCCAGTAGTACCGTGTGGCCGGGAAAGAAAGCGGGAGGGGGAGATACGCAGTATTTT. The chain combines TRBV19 with TRBJ2-3, with 10 bases aligning to TRBD2. Germline CDR1 LNHDA, CDR2 SQIVND (reference sequence). The CDR3 sequence is 20 residues long. The J segment lost 5 bases and the V segment lost 4 bases, leaving 21 bases of the junction unmatched.